Shown below are 31 T cell receptor beta chains from a single sample sequenced in a study of vaccination and CD4 T cells after COVID-19. Their antigen targets remain unknown. Treatment indicated: approximately 10-day PBMC culture with coronavirus spike peptide pools or control peptides (ViraFEST assay). Sequenced with the Oncomine TCR Beta short-read assay was DNA taken from cultured CD4+ T cells. TCRdb analysed the PCR reads with MiXCR anew, one entry per CDR3 protein. The table records roughly 11,000 distinct CDR3 sequences, under 35% of them present only once. The sequencing sample was made of cultured CD4+ T cells from blood. All receptors derive from a human donor with COVID-19.

The rearrangement links TRBV2 to TRBJ1-2; the match to TRBD1 covers 7 bases. J gave up 11 bases and V 4 bases, and 7 bases lay outside the gene matches. This CDR3 is built from 12 residues. Germline V gives CDR1 SNHLY, CDR2 FYNNEI. The CDR3 DNA reads as TGTGCCAGCAGTGTTCAGGGGGGGCAGTACACCTTC. Translating it yields CASSVQGGQYTF.

The chain couples TRBV14 to TRBJ1-2, with D unresolved. Germline CDR1 reads SGHDN; CDR2 reads FVKESK. V gave up 1 base and J gave up 4 bases, with 10 bases separating them. This CDR3 region has 14 residues. This CDR3 reads CASSQAQVPYGYTF. The CDR3 DNA is TGTGCCAGCAGCCAAGCCCAGGTCCCCTATGGCTACACCTTC.

This clonotype was observed a handful of times. The chain combines TRBV11-2 with TRBJ1-1; D unclear. V dropped 5 bases and J dropped 2 bases, with 15 bases sitting between them. Germline V gives CDR1 SGHAT, CDR2 FQNNGV. The length of the CDR3 is 15 residues. CDR3 sequence (DNA): TGTGCCAGCAGCAAACGGGCCGCCTACAACACTGAAGCTTTCTTT. Translating gives CASSKRAAYNTEAFF.

J is TRBJ1-1 and V is TRBV7-2, with D maybe TRBD1 (6 bases). This CDR3 region has 13 residues. Looked up from germline, CDR1 is SGHTA and CDR2 is FQGNSA. Trimming removed 4 bases at V and 10 bases at J, with 16 bases between. In DNA form, the CDR3 reads TGTGCCAGCAGCTCGACACAGGGTCGATCAGCTTTCTTT. This translates into CASSSTQGRSAFF.

The rearrangement joins TRBV10-1 to TRBJ2-3; 8 positions match TRBD2. In germline, CDR1 is WNHNN, CDR2 SYGVQD (reference sequence). Trimming cost V 7 bases and J 5 bases; bases outside gene matches: 5. The length of the CDR3 is 13 residues. Here the CDR3 reads CASNRGGEDTQYF. In DNA, the CDR3 is TGCGCCAGCAATCGGGGGGGCGAAGATACGCAGTATTTT.

The chain is built from TRBV12-3 or TRBV12-4 and TRBJ2-7; no clear D gene. The CDR3 has 11 amino acids. V was clipped by 4 bases and J by 6 bases, with 7 bases between them. DNA for the CDR3: TGTGCCAGCAGTTCGGCTTTCGAGCAGTACTTC. Translated, it gives CASSSAFEQYF.

The DNA for the CDR3 is TGTGCCAGCAGCAGATCTCCCGGGGAATCGGGTCAGCCCCAGCATTTT. As protein: CASSRSPGESGQPQHF. V gene TRBV5-4 combines with J gene TRBJ1-5; D is uncertain. CDR3 size: 16 residues. Per the germline V gene, CDR1 is SGHNT and CDR2 is YYREEE (reference sequence). Trimming took 4 bases from V and 6 from J, leaving 20 bases between them.

The chain carries TRBV7-8 and TRBJ1-5, with 8 bases that match TRBD1. The CDR3 loop spans 14 amino acids. The ends lost 5 bases at V and 6 bases at J; junction bases unmatched: 6. Germline loops: CDR1 SGHVS, CDR2 FQNEAQ. The CDR3: CASSIDRGSQPQHF. Written as DNA, the CDR3 is TGTGCCAGCAGCATTGACAGGGGTAGTCAGCCCCAGCATTTT.

This clonotype was observed a few times. The chain has TRBV20-1 and TRBJ2-5; 11 nucleotides line up with TRBD2. CDR1 is DFQATT, CDR2 SNEGSKA, per germline (reference sequence). The CDR3 totals 16 residues. Losses at the gene ends were 3 bases for V and 5 bases for J; bases not matched to a gene: 11. DNA for the CDR3: TGCAGTGCTAGGATAGCGGGGGGGCCACGAAAGGAGACCCAGTACTTC. Protein product: CSARIAGGPRKETQYF.

This clonotype was detected only a few times. V gene TRBV7-9 combines with J gene TRBJ1-2, with 7 nucleotides matching TRBD1. In germline, CDR1 is SEHNR, CDR2 FQNEAQ (reference sequence). The CDR3 covers 16 residues. After removal of 1 base from V and 1 base from J, the junction contained 6 bases not matched to a gene. In DNA, the CDR3 is TGTGCCAGCAGCTTAGGGGACTACAGGGGTAACTATGGCTACACCTTC. Its translation: CASSLGDYRGNYGYTF.

The chain carries TRBV12-3 or TRBV12-4 and TRBJ2-2, with 7 bases that match TRBD1. The length of the CDR3 is 14 residues. The V segment lost 6 bases and the J segment 4 bases; nucleotides outside the gene matches: 5. Here the CDR3 reads CASSNDRATGELFF. The CDR3 coding sequence is TGTGCCAGCAGCAACGACAGGGCCACCGGGGAGCTGTTTTTT.

The CDR3 loop reads CASHSGGSDTQYF. The CDR3 DNA reads TGCGCCAGCCATAGCGGGGGGTCAGATACGCAGTATTTT. The chain joins TRBV5-1 to TRBJ2-3; 10 bases are shared with TRBD2. The CDR3 is 13 residues long. The V and J ends lost 7 bases and 4 bases, in that order; junction bases with no gene match: 3. Germline V lookup: CDR1 SGHRS, CDR2 YFSETQ.

V and J are TRBV5-6 and TRBJ1-6; perhaps TRBD1 as D (5 bases). The CDR3 covers 17 residues. Per germline, CDR1 SGHDT and CDR2 YYEEEE. Trimming took off 1 base at V and 0 bases at J, with 11 bases between the two ends. The CDR3 DNA is TGTGCCAGCAGCTTGATCGACAGTAGCTCCTATAATTCACCCCTCCACTTT. Its translation is CASSLIDSSSYNSPLHF.

The rearrangement uses TRBV30 and TRBJ1-2; D gene ambiguous. The CDR3 covers 14 residues. The germline V gene encodes CDR1 GTSNPN and CDR2 SVGIG (reference sequence). V was shortened by 1 base and J by 5 bases, with 14 bases between the two germline ends. The CDR3 nucleotides are TGTGCCTGGAGTGGAGCGGGCATGGGTTATGGCTACACCTTC. As protein: CAWSGAGMGYGYTF. Supplemented by reference TRBV30 and TRBJ1-2, the full variable domain reads SQTIHQWPATLVQPVGSPLSLECTVEGTSNPNLYWYRQAAGRGLQLLFYSVGIGQISSEVPQNLSASRPQDRQFILSSKKLLLSDSGFYLCAWSGAGMGYGYTFGSGTRLTVV.

The genes are TRBV19 and TRBJ2-4, with 10 bases fitting TRBD2. This CDR3 region has 18 residues. V was pared by 7 bases and J by 1 base, with 13 bases of the junction left unmatched. The germline CDR1 and CDR2 sequences are LNHDA and SQIVND (reference sequence). CDR3 DNA: TGTGCCAGTACTCCGAGGGAGCGGGGGGGTCTGGCCAAAAACATTCAGTACTTC. This codes for CASTPRERGGLAKNIQYF.

The genes are TRBV19 and TRBJ2-7; D may match TRBD1 or TRBD2 (5 bases each). From germline, CDR1 is LNHDA and CDR2 SQIVND (reference sequence). The V gene lost 4 bases and the J gene lost 0 bases, with 16 bases spanning the gap. The CDR3 consists of 16 residues. The CDR3 is CASSNEGRMSSYEQYF. CDR3 bases: TGTGCCAGTAGTAACGAGGGACGGATGAGCTCCTACGAGCAGTACTTC. Looking up the rest from reference TRBV19 and TRBJ2-7 gives the full variable domain: DGGITQSPKYLFRKEGQNVTLSCEQNLNHDAMYWYRQDPGQGLRLIYYSQIVNDFQKGDIAEGYSVSREKKESFPLTVTSAQKNPTAFYLCASSNEGRMSSYEQYFGPGTRLTVT.

The V call is TRBV20-1, the J call TRBJ2-5; weak D call: TRBD1 (5 bases). The CDR3 is 14 residues long. Germline V gene data show CDR1 as DFQATT and CDR2 as SNEGSKA (reference sequence). V was clipped by 6 bases and J by 0 bases, with 14 bases between them. In nucleotides, the CDR3 is TGCAGTGCCCCGATGACAGCATACCAAGAGACCCAGTACTTC. This translates into CSAPMTAYQETQYF.

There are a few counts of this clonotype. The rearrangement uses TRBV7-9 and TRBJ2-7, with 11 bases fitting TRBD1. CDR3 length: 16 residues. Germline-derived CDR1 and CDR2 are SEHNR and FQNEAQ (reference sequence). The junction had 13 bases not matched to a gene; V was cut back by 5 bases and J by 7 bases. DNA for the CDR3: TGTGCCAGCAGCGTGGGGACAGGGGGTGCCTCGAGTGAGCAGTACTTC. Its protein is CASSVGTGGASSEQYF.

This clonotype was observed a few times. The chain combines TRBV6-5 with TRBJ1-6; D is unclear. The V gene lost 2 bases and the J gene lost 7 bases, with 12 bases spanning the gap. Germline loops: CDR1 MNHEY, CDR2 SVGAGI. The CDR3 runs to 15 residues. CDR3 nucleotides: TGTGCCAGCAGTTACACGGCCGAGCCAAATTCACCCCTCCACTTT. Translating it yields CASSYTAEPNSPLHF.

The chain has TRBV7-2 and TRBJ1-1, with 7 bases lining up with TRBD1. Germline V gives CDR1 SGHTA, CDR2 FQGNSA. This CDR3 is built from 14 residues. V gave up 5 bases and J gave up 0 bases; unmatched junction bases: 3. The CDR3 is CASSRGQMNTEAFF. In DNA form, the CDR3 reads TGTGCCAGCAGCCGGGGACAGATGAACACTGAAGCTTTCTTT.

This chain uses TRBV6-1 with TRBJ1-5; D is perhaps TRBD1 (5 bases). CDR3 length equals 14 residues. CDR1 and CDR2 from the germline V gene are MNHNS and SASEGT. The ends were cut back, 4 bases at V and 0 bases at J, with 7 bases in the middle. As DNA, the CDR3 is TGTGCCAGCAGTGCAGGGATTAGCAATCAGCCCCAGCATTTT. Its translation: CASSAGISNQPQHF.

The V call is TRBV7-8, the J call TRBJ2-1; D possibly uses TRBD1 or TRBD2 (5 bases each). The CDR3 consists of 16 residues. Between the trimmed V and J ends, which lost 7 bases and 1 base, there was a span of 17 bases. CDR1 is SGHVS, CDR2 FQNEAQ, per germline. CDR3 in amino acids: CASTLRDPTSYNEQFF. CDR3 DNA sequence: TGTGCCAGCACCCTAAGGGACCCAACTTCCTACAATGAGCAGTTCTTC.

CDR3 residues: CASSPGQGLWNEQFF. The CDR3 DNA follows: TGTGCCAGCAGCCCAGGACAGGGCTTATGGAATGAGCAGTTCTTC. The chain combines TRBV7-6 with TRBJ2-1; 8 bases align to TRBD1. This CDR3 region has 15 residues. The J segment lost 7 bases and the V segment lost 5 bases, leaving 10 bases of the junction unmatched. The germline gives CDR1 SGHVS, CDR2 FNYEAQ.

This clonotype occurred a few times. The genes are TRBV11-2 and TRBJ1-5, with D unresolved. The CDR3 runs 14 residues. Trimming removed 0 bases at V and 2 bases at J, with 5 bases between. The germline V gene has CDR1 SGHAT and CDR2 FQNNGV. The CDR3 reads CASSLDLGNQPQHF. The CDR3 DNA follows: TGTGCCAGCAGCTTAGATTTGGGCAATCAGCCCCAGCATTTT.

J is TRBJ1-2 and V is TRBV11-3, with 8 bases that match TRBD1. The CDR3 runs 18 residues. CDR1 is SGHNT, CDR2 YENEEA, per germline. V shed 4 bases, J shed 6 bases, and the junction held 19 bases outside the gene matches. CDR3 sequence: CASSSDGQGAIPFDGYTF. CDR3 bases: TGTGCCAGCAGCTCAGATGGTCAGGGGGCAATTCCTTTCGATGGCTACACCTTC.

The CDR3 coding sequence is TGTGCCACCAGCAGAGATGGCACGGGACTTAATGAAAAACTGTTTTTT. Translation gives CATSRDGTGLNEKLFF. J is TRBJ1-4 and V is TRBV15, with D tentatively TRBD1 (5 bases). CDR3 length: 16 residues. The germline V and J ends were trimmed by 0 bases and 4 bases, with 12 bases remaining between them. Germline CDR1 LNHNV, CDR2 YYDKDF (reference sequence).

This clonotype appeared a few times. V gene TRBV24-1 combines with J gene TRBJ2-2; weak D call: TRBD1 (5 bases). V was trimmed by 9 bases and J by 0 bases, leaving 13 bases between them. The CDR3 covers 15 residues. Germline assignment: CDR1 KGHDR and CDR2 SFDVKD. The CDR3 DNA is TGTGCCACCGCGAATGGGGCCGCGAACACCGGGGAGCTGTTTTTT. Its translation: CATANGAANTGELFF.

This clonotype was seen a few times. The chain couples TRBV5-4 to TRBJ2-3; 7 bases agree with TRBD2. This CDR3 is 16 amino acids long. Losses at the gene ends were 6 bases for V and 4 bases for J; bases not matched to a gene: 14. Germline V lookup: CDR1 SGHNT, CDR2 YYREEE (reference sequence). The chain's CDR3 is CASTRGGGEDADTQYF. The CDR3 coding sequence is TGTGCCAGCACCCGCGGGGGAGGTGAGGATGCAGATACGCAGTATTTT. The entire variable domain, with the rest obtained from reference TRBV5-4 and TRBJ2-3, is as follows: ETGVTQSPTHLIKTRGQQVTLRCSSQSGHNTVSWYQQALGQGPQFIFQYYREEENGRGNFPPRFSGLQFPNYSSELNVNALELDDSALYLCASTRGGGEDADTQYFGPGTRLTVL.

This clonotype was seen more than once but under ten times. This chain uses TRBV23-1 with TRBJ1-2, with TRBD1 matching 12 bases. TRBV23-1 is known as an ORF, though its function is uncertain. V was clipped by 9 bases and J by 7 bases; unmatched bases: 12. The CDR3 loop spans 15 amino acids. The CDR3 protein is CARSQSGTGGAGYTF. The CDR3 region has the DNA TGCGCCAGATCGCAATCCGGGACAGGGGGCGCTGGCTACACCTTC.

This sequence joins TRBV10-2 and TRBJ2-3; the match to TRBD2 covers 9 bases. V lost 10 bases and J lost 1; bases outside the gene matches: 3. Germline loops: CDR1 WSHSY, CDR2 SAAADI. This CDR3 spans 13 amino acids. The CDR3 bases are TGCGCCACCCGACTAGCGGGCACAGATACGCAGTATTTT. It specifies CATRLAGTDTQYF.

The rearrangement links TRBV6-1 to TRBJ2-7; D is uncertain. V was pared by 6 bases and J by 3 bases, with 15 bases between. Germline CDR1 and CDR2: MNHNS and SASEGT. The CDR3 covers 14 residues. The CDR3 region is CASRRDAGGYEQYF. CDR3 DNA sequence: TGTGCCAGCAGGAGAGACGCAGGTGGCTACGAGCAGTACTTC.